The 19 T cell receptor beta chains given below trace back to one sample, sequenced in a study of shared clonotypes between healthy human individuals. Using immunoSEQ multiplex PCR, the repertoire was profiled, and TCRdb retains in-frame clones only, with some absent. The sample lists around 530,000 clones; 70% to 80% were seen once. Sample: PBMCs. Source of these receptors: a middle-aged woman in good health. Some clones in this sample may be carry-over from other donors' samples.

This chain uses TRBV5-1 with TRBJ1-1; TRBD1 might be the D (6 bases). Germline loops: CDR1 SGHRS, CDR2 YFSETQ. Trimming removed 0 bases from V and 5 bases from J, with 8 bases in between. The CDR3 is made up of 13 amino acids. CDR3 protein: CASSLAGATEAFF. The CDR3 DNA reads TGCGCCAGCAGCTTGGCGGGGGCGACTGAAGCTTTCTTT.

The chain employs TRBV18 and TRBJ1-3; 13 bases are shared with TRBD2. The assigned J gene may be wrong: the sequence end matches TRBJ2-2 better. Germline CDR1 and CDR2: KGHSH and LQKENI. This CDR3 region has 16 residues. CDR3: CASSFGLAGDIGELFF. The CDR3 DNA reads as TGTGCCAGCTCATTCGGACTAGCGGGAGATATCGGGGAGCTGTTTTTT.

The CDR3 loop is CAWSNNLRGAEGYTF. The CDR3 nucleotides read TGTGCCTGGAGTAACAATTTACGGGGGGCGGAGGGCTACACCTTC. V gene TRBV30 combines with J gene TRBJ1-2; D is possibly TRBD1 (6 bases). Deletions cut 2 bases from V and 8 bases from J, with 21 bases between. Germline V gives CDR1 GTSNPN, CDR2 SVGIG (reference sequence). This CDR3 spans 15 amino acids.

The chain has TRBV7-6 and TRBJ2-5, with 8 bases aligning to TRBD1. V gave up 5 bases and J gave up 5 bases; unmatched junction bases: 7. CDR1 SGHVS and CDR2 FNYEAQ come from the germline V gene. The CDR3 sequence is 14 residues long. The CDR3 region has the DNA TGTGCCAGCAGCCCGGACAGGGCGATGGAGACCCAGTACTTC. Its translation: CASSPDRAMETQYF.

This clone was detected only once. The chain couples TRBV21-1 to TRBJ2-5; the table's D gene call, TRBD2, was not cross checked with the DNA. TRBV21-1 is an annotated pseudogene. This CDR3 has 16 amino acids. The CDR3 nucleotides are TGTGCCAGCAGCAAAGCCGGACTAGTGTCGAGGGAGACCCAGTACTTC. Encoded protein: CASSKAGLVSRETQYF.

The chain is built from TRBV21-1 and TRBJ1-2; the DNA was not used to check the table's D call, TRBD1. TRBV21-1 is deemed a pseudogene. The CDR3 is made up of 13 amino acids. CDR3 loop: CARGDRENYGYTF. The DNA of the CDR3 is TGTGCCAGGGGGGACAGGGAAAACTATGGCTACACCTTC.

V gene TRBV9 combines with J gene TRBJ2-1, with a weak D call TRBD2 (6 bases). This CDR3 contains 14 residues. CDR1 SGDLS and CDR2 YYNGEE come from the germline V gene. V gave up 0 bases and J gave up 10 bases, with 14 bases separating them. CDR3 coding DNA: TGTGCCAGCAGCGTAGGAGGGGACTCTAGGGAGCAGTTCTTC. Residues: CASSVGGDSREQFF.

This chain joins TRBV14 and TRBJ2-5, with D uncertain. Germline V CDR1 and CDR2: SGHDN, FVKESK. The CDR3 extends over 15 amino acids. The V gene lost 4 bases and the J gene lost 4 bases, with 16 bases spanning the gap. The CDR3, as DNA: TGTGCCAGCAGCCCCCTACTAAAACGGGCAGAGACCCAGTACTTC. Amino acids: CASSPLLKRAETQYF.

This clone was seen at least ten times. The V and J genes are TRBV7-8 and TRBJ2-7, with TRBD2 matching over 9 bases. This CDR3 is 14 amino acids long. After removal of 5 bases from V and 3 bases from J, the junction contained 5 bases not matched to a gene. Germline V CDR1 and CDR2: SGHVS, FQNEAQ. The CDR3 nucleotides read TGTGCCAGCAGCCCTTCGACTAGCGGCTACGAGCAGTACTTC. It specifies CASSPSTSGYEQYF. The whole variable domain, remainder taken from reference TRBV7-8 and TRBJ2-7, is GAGVSQSPRYKVAKRGQDVALRCDPISGHVSLFWYQQALGQGPEFLTYFQNEAQLDKSGLPSDRFFAERPEGSVSTLKIQRTQQEDSAVYLCASSPSTSGYEQYFGPGTRLTVT.

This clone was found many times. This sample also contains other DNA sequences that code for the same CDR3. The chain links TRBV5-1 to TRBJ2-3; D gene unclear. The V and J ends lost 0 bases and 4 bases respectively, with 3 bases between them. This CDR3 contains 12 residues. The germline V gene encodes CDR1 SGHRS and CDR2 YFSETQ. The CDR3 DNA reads TGCGCCAGCAGCTTGGCGGCAGATACGCAGTATTTT. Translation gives CASSLAADTQYF.

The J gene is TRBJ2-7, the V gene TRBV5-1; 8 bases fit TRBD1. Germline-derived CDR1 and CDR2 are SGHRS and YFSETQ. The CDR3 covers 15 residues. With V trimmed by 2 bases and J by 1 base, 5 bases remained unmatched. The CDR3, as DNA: TGCGCCAGCAGCTTTTGGACAGGGCCTTCCTACGAGCAGTACTTC. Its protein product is CASSFWTGPSYEQYF.

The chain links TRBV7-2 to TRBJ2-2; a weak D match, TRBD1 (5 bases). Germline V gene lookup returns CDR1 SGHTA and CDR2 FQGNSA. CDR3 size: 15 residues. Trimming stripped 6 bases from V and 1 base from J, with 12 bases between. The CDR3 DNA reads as TGTGCCAGCAGTCCAGGGCCCTGGAACACCGGGGAGCTGTTTTTT. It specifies CASSPGPWNTGELFF.

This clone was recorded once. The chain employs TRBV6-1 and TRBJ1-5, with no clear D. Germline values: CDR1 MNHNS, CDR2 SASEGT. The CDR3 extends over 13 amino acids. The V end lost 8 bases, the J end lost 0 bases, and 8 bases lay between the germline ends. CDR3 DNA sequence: TGTGCCAGCGGCGGGAGTAGCAATCAGCCCCAGCATTTT. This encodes CASGGSSNQPQHF.

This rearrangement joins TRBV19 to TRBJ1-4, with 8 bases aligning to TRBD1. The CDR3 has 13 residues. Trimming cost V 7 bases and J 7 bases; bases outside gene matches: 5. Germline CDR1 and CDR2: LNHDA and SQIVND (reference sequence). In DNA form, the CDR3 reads TGTGCCAGTAACAGAGACAGGGGTGAAAAACTGTTTTTT. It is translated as CASNRDRGEKLFF.

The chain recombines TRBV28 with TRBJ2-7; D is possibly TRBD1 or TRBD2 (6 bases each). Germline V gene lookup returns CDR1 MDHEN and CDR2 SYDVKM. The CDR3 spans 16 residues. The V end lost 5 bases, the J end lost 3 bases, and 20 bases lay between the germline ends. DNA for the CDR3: TGTGCCAGCAGTCCTCCGGAGGGGCAGGGGTTCTACGAGCAGTACTTC. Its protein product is CASSPPEGQGFYEQYF.

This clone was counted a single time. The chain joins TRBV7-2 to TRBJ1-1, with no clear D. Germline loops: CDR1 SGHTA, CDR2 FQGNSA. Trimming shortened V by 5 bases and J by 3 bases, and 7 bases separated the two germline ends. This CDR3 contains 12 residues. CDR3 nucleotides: TGTGCCAGCAGCCCCTGGGACACTGAAGCTTTCTTT. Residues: CASSPWDTEAFF.

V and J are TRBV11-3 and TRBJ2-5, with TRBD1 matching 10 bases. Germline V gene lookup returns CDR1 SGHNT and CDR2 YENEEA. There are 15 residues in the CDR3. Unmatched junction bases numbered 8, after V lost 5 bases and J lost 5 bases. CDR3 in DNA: TGTGCCAGCAGCCTACAGACAGGGGGCGAGGAGACCCAGTACTTC. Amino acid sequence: CASSLQTGGEETQYF.

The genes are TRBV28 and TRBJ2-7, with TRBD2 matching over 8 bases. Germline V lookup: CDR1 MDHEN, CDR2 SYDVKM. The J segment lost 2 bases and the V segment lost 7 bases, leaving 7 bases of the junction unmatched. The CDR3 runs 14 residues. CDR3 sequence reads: CASKRPGLAYEQYF. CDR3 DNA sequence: TGTGCCAGCAAGCGACCGGGACTAGCCTACGAGCAGTACTTC.

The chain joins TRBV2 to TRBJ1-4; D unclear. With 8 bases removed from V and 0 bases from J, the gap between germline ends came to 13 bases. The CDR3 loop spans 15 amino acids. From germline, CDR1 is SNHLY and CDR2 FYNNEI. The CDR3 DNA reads TGTGCCAGCGAAAAAGCCGTTGCAACTAATGAAAAACTGTTTTTT. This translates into CASEKAVATNEKLFF.